The T cell receptor (beta chain) under discussion was sequenced for a study of Graves' ophthalmopathy and Graves' hyperthyroidism. Looked up from germline, CDR1 is LGHNA and CDR2 is YSLEER. The ends lost 6 bases at V and 5 bases at J; junction bases unmatched: 12. The CDR3 runs 16 residues. Amplified material comprised TCR beta CDR3 regions derived from RNA transcripts. HTBI primers were used in a first-round RT-PCR, which preceded a second-round multiplex PCR. TCRdb redid the calling of the multiplex PCR reads with MiXCR, one entry per CDR3 protein. The table records over a million distinct CDR3 sequences, about 38% of them present only once. Diagnoses were established from clinical symptoms, serum thyroxine, TRAb, thyroid ultrasound and orbital computed tomography.

This sequence was found in an adult man with Graves' hyperthyroidism. Specimen: peripheral blood or thyroid tissue (not recorded which). The chain uses TRBV4-3 and TRBJ2-7; the match to TRBD2 covers 11 bases. The DNA of the CDR3 is TGCGCCAGCAGGCGGGACTATAGCGGGAGGGATAACGAGCAGTACTTC. Protein: CASRRDYSGRDNEQYF.